This TCR beta chain was sequenced in a study of T cell responses to AZD1222 COVID-19 vaccine. The ends lost 8 bases at V and 7 bases at J; junction bases unmatched: 13. Germline CDR1 MNHEY, CDR2 SVGEGT. CDR3 length equals 15 residues. Some clones are missing from TCRdb's copy, which holds only in-frame ones; the method was immunoSEQ multiplex PCR. The sample holds roughly 150,000 clones, roughly 89% seen once. Sequenced here: peripheral blood, sampled 28 days after the second AZD1222 dose. The sequence was collected from an adult who received the AZD1222 COVID-19 vaccine. This rearrangement joins TRBV6-2 or TRBV6-3 to TRBJ2-2, with 7 bases that match TRBD1. The CDR3: CASRPLRQGGGELFF. DNA for the CDR3: TGTGCCAGCCGCCCCCTTAGACAGGGCGGCGGGGAGCTGTTTTTT.